This section outlines one T cell receptor (beta chain) sequence together with its context. These data are taken from a study of OX40 agonist ivuxolimab in advanced cancers. In germline, CDR1 is SSHAT, CDR2 FNYEAQ (reference sequence). CDR3 length: 14 residues. Trimming removed 2 bases at V and 3 bases at J, with 9 bases between. Measured with immunoSEQ multiplex PCR; TCRdb has only the in-frame clones, and not every one. Of fewer than 55,000 clones listed, 80% to 90% are singletons. The chain joins TRBV7-7 to TRBJ2-3; D is ambiguous. This clonotype was obtained from an adult with an advanced solid tumor such as melanoma, head and neck, liver or kidney cancer. The specimen was CD4+ or CD8+ T cells sorted from blood, collected in a trial of the OX40 agonist ivuxolimab. The CDR3 DNA reads TGTGCCAGCAGCTTATCCCCGTGGACAGATACGCAGTATTTT. This translates into CASSLSPWTDTQYF.